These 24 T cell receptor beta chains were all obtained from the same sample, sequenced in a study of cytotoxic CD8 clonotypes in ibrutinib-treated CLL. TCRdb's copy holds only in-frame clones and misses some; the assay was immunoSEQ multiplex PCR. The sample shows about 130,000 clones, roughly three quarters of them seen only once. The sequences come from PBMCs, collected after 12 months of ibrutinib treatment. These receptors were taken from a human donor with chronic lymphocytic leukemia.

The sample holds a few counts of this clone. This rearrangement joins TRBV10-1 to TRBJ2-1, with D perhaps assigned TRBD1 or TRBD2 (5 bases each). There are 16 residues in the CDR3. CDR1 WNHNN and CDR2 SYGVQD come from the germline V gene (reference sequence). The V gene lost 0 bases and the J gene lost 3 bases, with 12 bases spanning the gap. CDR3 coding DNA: TGCGCCAGCAGTGAGTCGGGTCGGGACCACTACAATGAGCAGTTCTTC. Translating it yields CASSESGRDHYNEQFF.

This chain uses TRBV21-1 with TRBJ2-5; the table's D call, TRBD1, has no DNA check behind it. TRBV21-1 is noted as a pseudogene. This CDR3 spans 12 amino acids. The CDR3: CASRQYQETQYF. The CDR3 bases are TGTGCCAGCCGACAGTACCAAGAGACCCAGTACTTC.

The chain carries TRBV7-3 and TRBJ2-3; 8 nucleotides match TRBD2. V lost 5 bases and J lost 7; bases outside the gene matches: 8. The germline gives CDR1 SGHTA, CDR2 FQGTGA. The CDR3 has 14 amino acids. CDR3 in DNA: TGTGCCAGCAGCAAGGGACTAGATGATTATACGCAGTATTTT. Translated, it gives CASSKGLDDYTQYF.

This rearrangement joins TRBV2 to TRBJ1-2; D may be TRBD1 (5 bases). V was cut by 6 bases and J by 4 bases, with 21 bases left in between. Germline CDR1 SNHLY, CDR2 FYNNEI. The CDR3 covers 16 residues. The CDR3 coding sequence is TGTGCCAGCAGCGGGGGGGGAGCCGGGCCGGGCTATGGCTACACCTTC. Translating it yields CASSGGGAGPGYGYTF.

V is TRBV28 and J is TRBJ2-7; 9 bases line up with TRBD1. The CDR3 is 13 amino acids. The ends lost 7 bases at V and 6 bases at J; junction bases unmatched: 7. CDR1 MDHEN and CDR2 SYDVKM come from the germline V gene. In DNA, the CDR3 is TGTGCCAGCAACCGGGACAGGGCGGCCGAGCAGTACTTC. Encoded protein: CASNRDRAAEQYF.

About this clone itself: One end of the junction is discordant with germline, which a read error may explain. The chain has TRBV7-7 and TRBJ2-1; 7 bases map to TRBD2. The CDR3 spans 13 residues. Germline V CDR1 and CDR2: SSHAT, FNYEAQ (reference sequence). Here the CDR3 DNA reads TGTGCTAGCAGCAGGGACTACAACAATGAGCAGTTCTTC. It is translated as CASSRDYNNEQFF.

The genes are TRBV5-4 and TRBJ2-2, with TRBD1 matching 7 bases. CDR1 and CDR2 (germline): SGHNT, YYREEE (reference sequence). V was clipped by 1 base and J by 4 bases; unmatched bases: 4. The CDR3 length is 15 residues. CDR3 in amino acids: CASSLFSGGTGELFF. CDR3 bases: TGTGCCAGCAGCTTGTTTTCAGGGGGCACCGGGGAGCTGTTTTTT. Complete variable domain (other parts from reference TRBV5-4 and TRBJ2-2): ETGVTQSPTHLIKTRGQQVTLRCSSQSGHNTVSWYQQALGQGPQFIFQYYREEENGRGNFPPRFSGLQFPNYSSELNVNALELDDSALYLCASSLFSGGTGELFFGEGSRLTVL.

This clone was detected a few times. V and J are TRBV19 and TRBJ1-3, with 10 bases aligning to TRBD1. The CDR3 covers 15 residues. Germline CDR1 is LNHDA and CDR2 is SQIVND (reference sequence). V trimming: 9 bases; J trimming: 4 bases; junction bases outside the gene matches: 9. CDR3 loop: CASQTGGYRGNTIYF. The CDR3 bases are TGTGCCAGCCAGACAGGGGGCTATCGCGGAAACACCATATATTTT.

The CDR3 loop is CASSYGTSPGELFF. DNA of the CDR3: TGTGCCAGCAGTTACGGGACTAGTCCCGGGGAGCTGTTTTTT. The chain joins TRBV6-5 to TRBJ2-2; 8 bases match TRBD2. Trimming at V came to 2 bases and at J to 6 bases, leaving 2 bases not matched to a gene. Germline assignment: CDR1 MNHEY and CDR2 SVGAGI. CDR3 length: 14 residues.

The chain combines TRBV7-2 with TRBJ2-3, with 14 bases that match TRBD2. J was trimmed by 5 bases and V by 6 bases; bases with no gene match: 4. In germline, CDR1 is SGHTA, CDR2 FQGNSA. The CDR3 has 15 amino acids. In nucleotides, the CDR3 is TGTGCCAGCAGGGGAGGACTAGCGGGAGGAGATACGCAGTATTTT. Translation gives CASRGGLAGGDTQYF.

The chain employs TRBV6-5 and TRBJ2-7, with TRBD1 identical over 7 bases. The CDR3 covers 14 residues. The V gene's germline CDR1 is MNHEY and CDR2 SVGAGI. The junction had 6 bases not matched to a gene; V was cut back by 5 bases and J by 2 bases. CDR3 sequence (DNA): TGTGCCAGCAGTAGGGACAGAGAGGCCTACGAGCAGTACTTC. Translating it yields CASSRDREAYEQYF.

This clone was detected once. In nucleotides, the CDR3 is TGTGCCACCAGCGGAACATACAGGAGTAATCAGCCCCAGCATTTT. Its protein product is CATSGTYRSNQPQHF. The rearrangement links TRBV15 to TRBJ1-5, with D possibly matching TRBD1 (5 bases). Germline CDR1 LNHNV, CDR2 YYDKDF (reference sequence). Trimming removed 5 bases from V and 4 bases from J, with 15 bases in between. CDR3 length equals 15 residues.

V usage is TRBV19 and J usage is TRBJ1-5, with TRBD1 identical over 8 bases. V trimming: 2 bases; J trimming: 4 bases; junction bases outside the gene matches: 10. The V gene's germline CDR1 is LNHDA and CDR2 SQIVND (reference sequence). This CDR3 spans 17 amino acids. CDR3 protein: CASSILLDRAPNQPQHF. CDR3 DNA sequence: TGTGCCAGTAGTATACTCCTGGACAGGGCTCCGAATCAGCCCCAGCATTTT.

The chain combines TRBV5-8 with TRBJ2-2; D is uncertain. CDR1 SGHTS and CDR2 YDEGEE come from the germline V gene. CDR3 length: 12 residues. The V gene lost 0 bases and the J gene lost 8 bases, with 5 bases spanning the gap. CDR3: CASSLDGGELFF. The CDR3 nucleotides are TGTGCCAGCAGCTTGGATGGAGGGGAGCTGTTTTTT.

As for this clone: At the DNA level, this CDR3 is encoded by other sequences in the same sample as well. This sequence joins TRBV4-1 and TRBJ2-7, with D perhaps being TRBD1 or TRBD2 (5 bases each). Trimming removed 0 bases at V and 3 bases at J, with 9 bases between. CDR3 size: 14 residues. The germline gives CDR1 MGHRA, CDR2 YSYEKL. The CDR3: CASSQDRGSYEQYF. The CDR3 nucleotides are TGCGCCAGCAGCCAAGATCGGGGCAGCTACGAGCAGTACTTC.

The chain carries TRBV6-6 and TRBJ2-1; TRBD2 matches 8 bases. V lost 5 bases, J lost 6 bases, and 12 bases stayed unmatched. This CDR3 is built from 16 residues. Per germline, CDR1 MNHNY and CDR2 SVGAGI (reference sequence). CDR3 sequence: CASSHQIVREVNEQFF. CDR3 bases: TGTGCCAGCAGTCACCAAATCGTGCGGGAGGTCAATGAGCAGTTCTTC.

The chain's CDR3 is CASSASGTQEETQYF. CDR3 DNA sequence: TGTGCCAGCAGTGCATCCGGGACGCAGGAAGAGACCCAGTACTTC. The rearrangement joins TRBV2 to TRBJ2-5; D possibly uses TRBD1 or TRBD2 (5 bases each). This CDR3 comprises 15 residues. Trimming took off 4 bases at V and 3 bases at J, with 15 bases between the two ends. CDR1 is SNHLY, CDR2 FYNNEI, per germline.

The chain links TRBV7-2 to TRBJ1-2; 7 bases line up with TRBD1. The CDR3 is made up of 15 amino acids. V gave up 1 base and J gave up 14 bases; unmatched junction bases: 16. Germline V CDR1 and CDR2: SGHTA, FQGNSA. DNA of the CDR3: TGTGCCAGCAGCTTAGTCGGGACAGAGCGTTCCTTTCGTACCTTC. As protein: CASSLVGTERSFRTF.

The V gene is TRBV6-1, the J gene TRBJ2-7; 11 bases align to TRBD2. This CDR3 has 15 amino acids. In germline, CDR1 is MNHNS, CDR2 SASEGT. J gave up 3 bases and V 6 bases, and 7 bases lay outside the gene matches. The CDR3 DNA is TGTGCCAGCAGAACCCTAGCGGGAGGAATCTACGAGCAGTACTTC. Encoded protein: CASRTLAGGIYEQYF.

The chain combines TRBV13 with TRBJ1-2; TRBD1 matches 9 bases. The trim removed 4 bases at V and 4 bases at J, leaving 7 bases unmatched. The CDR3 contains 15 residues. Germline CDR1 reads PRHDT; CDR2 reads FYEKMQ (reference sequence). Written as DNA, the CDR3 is TGTGCCAGCAGCTCCTGGACAGGGGACTCCTATGGCTACACCTTC. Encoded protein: CASSSWTGDSYGYTF.

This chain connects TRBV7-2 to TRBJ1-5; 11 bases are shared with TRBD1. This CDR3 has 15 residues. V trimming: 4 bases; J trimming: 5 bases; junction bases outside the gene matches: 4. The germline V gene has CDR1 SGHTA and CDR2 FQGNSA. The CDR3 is CASSSRTGGDQPQHF. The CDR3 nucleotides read TGTGCCAGCAGCTCGAGGACAGGGGGCGATCAGCCCCAGCATTTT.

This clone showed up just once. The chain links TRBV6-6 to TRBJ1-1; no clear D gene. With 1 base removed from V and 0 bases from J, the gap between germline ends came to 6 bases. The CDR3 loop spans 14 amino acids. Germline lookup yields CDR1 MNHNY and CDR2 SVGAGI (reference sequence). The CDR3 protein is CASSYLVVNTEAFF. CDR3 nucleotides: TGTGCCAGCAGTTACTTGGTGGTGAACACTGAAGCTTTCTTT.

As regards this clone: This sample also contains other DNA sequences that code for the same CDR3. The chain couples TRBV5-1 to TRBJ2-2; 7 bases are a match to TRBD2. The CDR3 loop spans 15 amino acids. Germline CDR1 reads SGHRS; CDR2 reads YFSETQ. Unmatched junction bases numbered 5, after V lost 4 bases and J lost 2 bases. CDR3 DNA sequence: TGCGCCAGCAGCCTGAGCGGGGTAAACACCGGGGAGCTGTTTTTT. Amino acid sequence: CASSLSGVNTGELFF.

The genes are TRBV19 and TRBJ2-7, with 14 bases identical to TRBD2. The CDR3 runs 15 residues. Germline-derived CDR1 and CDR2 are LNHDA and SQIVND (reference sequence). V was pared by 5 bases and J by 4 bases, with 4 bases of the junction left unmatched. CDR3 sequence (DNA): TGTGCCAGTAGTGCGGGACTAGCGGGAGCATACGAGCAGTACTTC. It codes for CASSAGLAGAYEQYF.